This TCR beta chain derives from a study of CD8+ T cells in alopecia areata. Study-wide points: Scalp lesions, especially in alopecia totalis/universalis, had higher clonality than normal scalp.

Following extraction, RNA underwent reverse transcription to cDNA, which served as the sequencing template. Only in-frame clones appear in the TCRdb table, and some are missing; sequencing was by immunoSEQ multiplex PCR. The data contain approximately 150,000 clones, approximately 65% of them singletons. This clone has more than one count but fewer than ten. The target antigen is unknown. Sorted populations comprised CD4+ and CD8+ T cells obtained from PBMCs. V was clipped by 4 bases and J by 5 bases; unmatched bases: 10. The germline gives CDR1 MNHEY, CDR2 SVGAGI. The CDR3 totals 15 residues. The chain links TRBV6-5 to TRBJ2-7; 8 bases line up with TRBD2. This material consisted of CD8+ T cells sorted from blood, taken at week 0. The clonotype comes from a human donor with alopecia areata. The CDR3 coding sequence is TGTGCCAGCAGTTCTGACCGGGGGGGGCCGGACGAGCAGTACTTC. It specifies CASSSDRGGPDEQYF.